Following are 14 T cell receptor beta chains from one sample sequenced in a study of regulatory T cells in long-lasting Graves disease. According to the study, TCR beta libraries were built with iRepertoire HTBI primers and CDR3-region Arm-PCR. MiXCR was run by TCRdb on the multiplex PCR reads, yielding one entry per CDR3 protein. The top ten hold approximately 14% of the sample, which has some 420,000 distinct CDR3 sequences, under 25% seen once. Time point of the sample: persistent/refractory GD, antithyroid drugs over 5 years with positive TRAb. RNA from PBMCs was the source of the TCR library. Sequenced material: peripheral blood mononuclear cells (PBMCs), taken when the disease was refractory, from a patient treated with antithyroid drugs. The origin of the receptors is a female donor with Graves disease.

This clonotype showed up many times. Written as DNA, the CDR3 is TGTGCCAGCAGTTTATTAGCGGCGACGGAGACCCAGTACTTC. It codes for CASSLLAATETQYF. The rearrangement links TRBV28 to TRBJ2-5, with a weak D call TRBD2 (6 bases). Per the germline V gene, CDR1 is MDHEN and CDR2 is SYDVKM. Trimming took off 1 base at V and 5 bases at J, with 11 bases between the two ends. CDR3 length: 14 residues.

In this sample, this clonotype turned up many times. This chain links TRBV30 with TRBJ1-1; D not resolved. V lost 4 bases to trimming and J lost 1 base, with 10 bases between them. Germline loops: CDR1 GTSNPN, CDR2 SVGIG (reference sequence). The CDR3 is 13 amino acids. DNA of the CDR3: TGTGCCTGGAAGGTAAATGGGAACACTGAAGCTTTCTTT. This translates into CAWKVNGNTEAFF.

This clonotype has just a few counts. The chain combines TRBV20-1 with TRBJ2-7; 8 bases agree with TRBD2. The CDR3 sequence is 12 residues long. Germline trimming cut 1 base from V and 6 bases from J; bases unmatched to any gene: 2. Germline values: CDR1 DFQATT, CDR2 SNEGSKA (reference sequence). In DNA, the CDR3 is TGCAGTGCTAGAGCGGGGGGGAGCGAGCAGTACTTC. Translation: CSARAGGSEQYF.

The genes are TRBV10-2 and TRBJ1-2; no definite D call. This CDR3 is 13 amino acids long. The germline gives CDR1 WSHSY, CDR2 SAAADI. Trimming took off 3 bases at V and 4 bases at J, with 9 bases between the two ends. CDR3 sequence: CASSDEGFYGYTF. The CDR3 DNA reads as TGCGCCAGCAGTGACGAGGGATTCTATGGCTACACCTTC.

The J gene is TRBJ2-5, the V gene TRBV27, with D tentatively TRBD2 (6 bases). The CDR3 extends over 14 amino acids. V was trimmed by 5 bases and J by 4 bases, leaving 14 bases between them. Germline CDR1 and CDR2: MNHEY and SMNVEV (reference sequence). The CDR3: CASSQGLRIETQYF. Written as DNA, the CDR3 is TGTGCCAGCAGTCAGGGACTCCGGATAGAGACCCAGTACTTC.

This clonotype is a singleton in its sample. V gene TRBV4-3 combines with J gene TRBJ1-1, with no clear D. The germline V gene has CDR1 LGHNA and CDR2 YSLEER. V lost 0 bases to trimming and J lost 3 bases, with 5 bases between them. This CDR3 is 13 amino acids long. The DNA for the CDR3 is TGCGCCAGCAGCCAAGATTGGGACACTGAAGCTTTCTTT. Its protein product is CASSQDWDTEAFF.

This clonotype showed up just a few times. The CDR3, as DNA: TGTGCCAGCAGCTTAACCCGAGGACAGGGGGACGGGGAGCTGTTTTTT. This sequence encodes CASSLTRGQGDGELFF. The gene calls are TRBV11-3 and TRBJ2-2; 10 bases line up with TRBD1. With 2 bases clipped from V and 7 bases from J, the junction kept 7 bases outside the gene matches. The CDR3 is 16 amino acids. From germline, CDR1 is SGHNT and CDR2 YENEEA.

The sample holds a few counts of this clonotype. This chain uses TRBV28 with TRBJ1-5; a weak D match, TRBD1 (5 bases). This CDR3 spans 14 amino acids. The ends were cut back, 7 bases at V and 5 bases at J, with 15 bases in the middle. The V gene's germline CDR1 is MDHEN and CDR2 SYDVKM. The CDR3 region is CASTKGSGDQPQHF. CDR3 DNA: TGTGCCAGCACCAAGGGGTCGGGCGATCAGCCCCAGCATTTT.

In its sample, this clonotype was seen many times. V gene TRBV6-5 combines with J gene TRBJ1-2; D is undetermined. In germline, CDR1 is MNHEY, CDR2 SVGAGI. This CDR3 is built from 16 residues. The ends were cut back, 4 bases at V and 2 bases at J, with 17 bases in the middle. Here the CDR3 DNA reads TGTGCCAGCAGTTCCCTGTTCATCTCAACGAACTATGGCTACACCTTC. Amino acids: CASSSLFISTNYGYTF.

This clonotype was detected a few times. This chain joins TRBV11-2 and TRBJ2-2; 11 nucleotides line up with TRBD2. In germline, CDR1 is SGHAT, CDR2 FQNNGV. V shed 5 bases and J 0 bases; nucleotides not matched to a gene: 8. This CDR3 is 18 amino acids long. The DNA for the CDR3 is TGTGCCAGCAGCCTCATCCCTAGCGGGGGGCCGAACACCGGGGAGCTGTTTTTT. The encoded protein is CASSLIPSGGPNTGELFF.

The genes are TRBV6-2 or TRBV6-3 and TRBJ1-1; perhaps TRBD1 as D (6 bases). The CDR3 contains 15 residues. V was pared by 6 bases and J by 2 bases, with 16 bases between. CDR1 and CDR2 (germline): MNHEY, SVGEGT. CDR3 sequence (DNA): TGTGCCAGCAGCCCGACCGGGACAAGTAACACTGAAGCTTTCTTT. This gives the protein CASSPTGTSNTEAFF.

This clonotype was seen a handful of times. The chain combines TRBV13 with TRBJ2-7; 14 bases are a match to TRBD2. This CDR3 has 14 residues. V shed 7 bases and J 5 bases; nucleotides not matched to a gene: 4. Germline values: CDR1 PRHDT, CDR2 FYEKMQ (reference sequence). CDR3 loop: CASTRGLAGDEQYF. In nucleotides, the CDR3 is TGTGCCAGCACAAGGGGACTAGCGGGAGACGAGCAGTACTTC.

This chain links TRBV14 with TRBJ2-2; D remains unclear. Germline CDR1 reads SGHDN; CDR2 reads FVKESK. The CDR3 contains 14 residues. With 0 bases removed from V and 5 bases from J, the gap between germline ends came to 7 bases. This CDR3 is CASSQDSWTGELFF. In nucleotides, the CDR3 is TGTGCCAGCAGCCAAGATTCCTGGACCGGGGAGCTGTTTTTT.

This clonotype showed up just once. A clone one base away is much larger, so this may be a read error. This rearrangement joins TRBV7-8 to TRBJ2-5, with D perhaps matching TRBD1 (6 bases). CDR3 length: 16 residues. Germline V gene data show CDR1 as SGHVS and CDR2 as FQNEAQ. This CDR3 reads CANSLGWGRSGHTQYF. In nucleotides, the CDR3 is TGTGCCAACAGCTTAGGGTGGGGGCGGAGCGGACACACCCAGTACTTC.